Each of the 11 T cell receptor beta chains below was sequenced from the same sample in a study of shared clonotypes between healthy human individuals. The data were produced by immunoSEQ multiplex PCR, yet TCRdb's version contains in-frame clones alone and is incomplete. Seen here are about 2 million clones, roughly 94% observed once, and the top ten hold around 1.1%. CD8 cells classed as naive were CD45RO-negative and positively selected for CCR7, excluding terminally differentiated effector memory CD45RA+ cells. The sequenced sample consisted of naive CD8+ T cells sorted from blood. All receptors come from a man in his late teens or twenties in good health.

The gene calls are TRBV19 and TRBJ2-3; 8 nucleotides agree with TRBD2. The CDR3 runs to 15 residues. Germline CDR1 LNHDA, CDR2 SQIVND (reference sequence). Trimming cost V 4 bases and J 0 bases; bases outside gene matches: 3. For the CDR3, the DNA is TGTGCCAGTAGTAGTAGCGGGGATAGCACAGATACGCAGTATTTT. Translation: CASSSSGDSTDTQYF.

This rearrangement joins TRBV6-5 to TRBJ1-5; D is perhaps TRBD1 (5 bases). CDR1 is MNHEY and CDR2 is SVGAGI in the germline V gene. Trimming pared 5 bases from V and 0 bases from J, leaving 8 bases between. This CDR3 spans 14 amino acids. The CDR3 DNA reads TGTGCCAGCAGTCAGGGAGATAGCAATCAGCCCCAGCATTTT. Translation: CASSQGDSNQPQHF.

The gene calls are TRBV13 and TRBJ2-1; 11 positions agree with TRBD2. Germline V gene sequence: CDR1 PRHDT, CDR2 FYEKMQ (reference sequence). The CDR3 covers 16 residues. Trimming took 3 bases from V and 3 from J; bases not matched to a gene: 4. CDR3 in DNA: TGTGCCAGCAGCTTCTTCGGGACTAGCGGCTACAATGAGCAGTTCTTC. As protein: CASSFFGTSGYNEQFF.

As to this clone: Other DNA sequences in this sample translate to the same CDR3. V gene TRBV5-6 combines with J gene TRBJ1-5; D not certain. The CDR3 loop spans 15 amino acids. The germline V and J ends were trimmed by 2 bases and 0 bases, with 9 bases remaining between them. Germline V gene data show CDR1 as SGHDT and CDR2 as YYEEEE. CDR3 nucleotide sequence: TGTGCCAGCAGCTTCGGCGGGGATAGCAATCAGCCCCAGCATTTT. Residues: CASSFGGDSNQPQHF.

The chain's CDR3 is CASSLASPSGEEETQYF. The CDR3 DNA reads as TGTGCCAGCAGCTTAGCATCCCCTAGCGGGGAGGAAGAGACCCAGTACTTC. The chain links TRBV11-1 to TRBJ2-5; 9 nucleotides line up with TRBD2. The CDR3 sequence is 17 residues long. CDR1 SGHAT and CDR2 FQDESV come from the germline V gene (reference sequence). Trimming removed 0 bases from V and 3 bases from J; junction bases left unmatched: 8.

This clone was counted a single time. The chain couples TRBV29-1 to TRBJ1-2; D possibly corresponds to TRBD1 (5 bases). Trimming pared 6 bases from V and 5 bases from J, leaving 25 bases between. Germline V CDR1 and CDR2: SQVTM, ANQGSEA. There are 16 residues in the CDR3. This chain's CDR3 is CSVHEKERDGLYGYTF. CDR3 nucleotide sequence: TGCAGCGTCCACGAAAAGGAGCGGGACGGCTTATATGGCTACACCTTC.

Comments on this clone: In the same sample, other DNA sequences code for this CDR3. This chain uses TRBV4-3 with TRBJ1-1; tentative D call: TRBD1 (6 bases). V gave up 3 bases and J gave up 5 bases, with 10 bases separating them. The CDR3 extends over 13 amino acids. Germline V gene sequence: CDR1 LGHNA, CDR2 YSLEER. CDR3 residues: CASSQTQGTEAFF. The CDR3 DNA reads TGCGCCAGCAGCCAGACACAGGGAACTGAAGCTTTCTTT.

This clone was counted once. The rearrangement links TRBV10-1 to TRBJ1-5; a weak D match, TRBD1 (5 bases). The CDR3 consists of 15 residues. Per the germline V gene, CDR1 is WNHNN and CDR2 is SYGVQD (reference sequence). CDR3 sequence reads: CALGEGRFSNQPQHF. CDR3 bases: TGCGCTCTGGGCGAGGGGCGGTTTAGCAATCAGCCCCAGCATTTT.

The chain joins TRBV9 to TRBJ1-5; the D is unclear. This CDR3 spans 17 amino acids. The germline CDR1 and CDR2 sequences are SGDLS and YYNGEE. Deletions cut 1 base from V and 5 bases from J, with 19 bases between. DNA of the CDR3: TGTGCCAGCAGCGTATACCTCCGGAAATTTGAGGATCAGCCCCAGCATTTT. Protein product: CASSVYLRKFEDQPQHF.

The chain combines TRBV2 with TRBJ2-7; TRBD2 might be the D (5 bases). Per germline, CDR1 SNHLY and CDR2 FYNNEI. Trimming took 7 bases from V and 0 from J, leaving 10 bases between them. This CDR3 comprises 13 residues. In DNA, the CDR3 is TGTGCCAGCAACCTGAGGGCCTCCTACGAGCAGTACTTC. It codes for CASNLRASYEQYF.

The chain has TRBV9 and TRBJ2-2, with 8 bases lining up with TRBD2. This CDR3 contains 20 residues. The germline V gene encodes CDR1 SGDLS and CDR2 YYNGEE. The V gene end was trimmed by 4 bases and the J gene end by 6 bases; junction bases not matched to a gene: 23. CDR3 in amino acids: CASSLPRGGRTNDLPGELFF. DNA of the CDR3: TGTGCCAGCAGCCTTCCTCGGGGGGGGCGAACGAACGACCTCCCCGGGGAGCTGTTTTTT.